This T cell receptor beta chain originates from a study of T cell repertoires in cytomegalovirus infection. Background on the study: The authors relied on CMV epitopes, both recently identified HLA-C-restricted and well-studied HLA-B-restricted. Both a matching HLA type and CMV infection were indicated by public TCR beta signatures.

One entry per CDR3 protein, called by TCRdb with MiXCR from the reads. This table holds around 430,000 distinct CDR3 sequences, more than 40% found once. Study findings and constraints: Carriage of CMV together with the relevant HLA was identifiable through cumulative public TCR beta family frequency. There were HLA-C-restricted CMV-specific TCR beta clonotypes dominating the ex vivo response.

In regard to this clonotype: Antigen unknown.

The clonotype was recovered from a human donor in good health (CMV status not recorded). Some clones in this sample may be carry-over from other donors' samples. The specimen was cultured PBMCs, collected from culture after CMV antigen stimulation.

The DNA of the CDR3 is TGTGCCAGACTTTTGGACGGAACCTACGAGCAGTACTTC. Protein: CARLLDGTYEQYF. The chain recombines TRBV6-6 with TRBJ2-7; D gene uncertain. CDR1 and CDR2 from the germline V gene are MNHNY and SVGAGI (reference sequence). The CDR3 is 13 amino acids. V lost 9 bases, J lost 2 bases, and 14 bases lay in between.